The T cell receptor beta chain described here comes from a study of beta chain features in type 1 diabetes. The study reverse transcribed the entire isolated RNA, so it sequenced expressed TCRB transcripts. Data came from immunoSEQ multiplex PCR; TCRdb stores just in-frame clones and leaves some out. The sample has a few hundred thousand clones; over 12% are singletons. The V and J ends lost 4 bases and 0 bases respectively, with 7 bases between them. This CDR3 is 15 amino acids long. Germline-derived CDR1 and CDR2 are SGHDN and FVKESK. The clonotype comes from a woman between 18 and 30 years old in good health. The chain links TRBV14 to TRBJ2-6; D might be TRBD1 (5 bases). Sequenced material: naive CD4+ T cells from blood. The CDR3 is CASSPDSSGANVLTF. CDR3 nucleotide sequence: TGTGCCAGCAGCCCCGACAGCTCTGGGGCCAACGTCCTGACTTTC.